This T cell receptor (beta chain) was sequenced for a study of T cells in Graves' hyperthyroidism and ophthalmopathy. Study outcomes and limitations: Blood held most thyroid clonotypes expanded above 0.001 frequency.

There are 14 residues in the CDR3. CDR1 is SGHTA, CDR2 FQGTGA, per germline. V was cut by 2 bases and J by 2 bases, with 8 bases left in between. Ten or more counts support this clonotype. The antigen is undetermined. Researchers barred patients who had uncontrolled infection, other autoimmune disease, pregnancy or lactation. Fresh 10 ml peripheral blood yielded PBMCs. RNA transcripts yielded amplified TCR beta CDR3 regions. HTBI primers drove first-round RT-PCR of the TCR CDR3. MiXCR was run by TCRdb on the multiplex PCR reads, yielding one entry per CDR3 protein. The table lists roughly 300,000 distinct CDR3 sequences, around 13% of them singletons.

The receptor was derived from a woman under 40 with Graves' hyperthyroidism. The sequencing sample was made of blood. The chain has TRBV7-3 and TRBJ2-3, with D possibly called TRBD1 or TRBD2 (5 bases each). The chain's CDR3 is CASSLGGTTDTQYF. CDR3 bases: TGTGCCAGCAGCTTAGGTGGGACCACAGATACGCAGTATTTT.